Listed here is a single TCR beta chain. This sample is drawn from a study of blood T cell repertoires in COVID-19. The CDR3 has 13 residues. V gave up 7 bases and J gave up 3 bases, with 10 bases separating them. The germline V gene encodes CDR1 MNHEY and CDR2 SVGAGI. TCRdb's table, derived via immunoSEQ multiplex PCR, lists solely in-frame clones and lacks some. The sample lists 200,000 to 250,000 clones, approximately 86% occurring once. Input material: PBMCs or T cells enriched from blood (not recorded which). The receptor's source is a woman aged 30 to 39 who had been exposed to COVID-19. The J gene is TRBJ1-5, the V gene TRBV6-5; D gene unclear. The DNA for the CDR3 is TGTGCCAGCACTCAGGTTAACAATCAGCCCCAGCATTTT. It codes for CASTQVNNQPQHF.